What follows are 21 T cell receptor beta chains derived from one specimen sequenced in a study of blood T cell repertoires in COVID-19. The assay was immunoSEQ multiplex PCR, and TCRdb's table has in-frame clones only and misses some. The data contain approximately 110,000 clones, about three quarters of them singletons. What was sequenced was peripheral blood. The receptors were gathered from a man older than 75 with acute or convalescent COVID-19.

The chain links TRBV11-3 to TRBJ1-2, with 8 bases identical to TRBD1. J was trimmed by 4 bases and V by 5 bases; bases with no gene match: 0. CDR1 and CDR2 from the germline V gene are SGHNT and YENEEA. The CDR3 spans 12 residues. CDR3 region: CASSDRGYGYTF. CDR3 nucleotides: TGTGCCAGCAGCGACAGGGGCTATGGCTACACCTTC.

V gene TRBV5-4 combines with J gene TRBJ2-2; TRBD1 matches at 9 bases. The CDR3 consists of 16 residues. V was pared by 9 bases and J by 6 bases, with 15 bases of the junction left unmatched. CDR1 is SGHNT, CDR2 YYREEE, per germline (reference sequence). In DNA, the CDR3 is TGTGCCACTTACTCGCCCGGGACAGGGACGCCCGGGGAGCTGTTTTTT. This encodes CATYSPGTGTPGELFF. The full variable domain, in which reference TRBV5-4 and TRBJ2-2 provide the parts outside the CDR3, is ETGVTQSPTHLIKTRGQQVTLRCSSQSGHNTVSWYQQALGQGPQFIFQYYREEENGRGNFPPRFSGLQFPNYSSELNVNALELDDSALYLCATYSPGTGTPGELFFGEGSRLTVL.

The genes are TRBV6-5 and TRBJ1-5; 8 bases align to TRBD1. With 6 bases clipped from V and 3 bases from J, the junction kept 7 bases outside the gene matches. The germline CDR1 and CDR2 sequences are MNHEY and SVGAGI. This CDR3 is 15 amino acids long. For the CDR3, the DNA is TGTGCCAGCAGCACAGGGGGGGGCTACAATCAGCCCCAGCATTTT. It translates to CASSTGGGYNQPQHF.

CDR3 nucleotide sequence: TGCGCCAGCAGCCAAGAGGCAGTAGCTTCTCCGTTCTTC. Protein product: CASSQEAVASPFF. The rearrangement joins TRBV4-1 to TRBJ2-1; D remains ambiguous. In germline, CDR1 is MGHRA, CDR2 YSYEKL. V gave up 0 bases and J gave up 15 bases, with 15 bases separating them. CDR3 size: 13 residues.

This clone showed up just a few times. The genes are TRBV6-5 and TRBJ1-1, with D perhaps matching TRBD1 (6 bases). CDR3 length: 16 amino acids. V was clipped by 4 bases and J by 11 bases, with 26 bases between them. Germline V CDR1 and CDR2: MNHEY, SVGAGI. CDR3 sequence reads: CASSSERGRGALYAFF. CDR3 DNA: TGTGCCAGCAGTTCGGAGAGGGGCAGGGGTGCTTTGTATGCTTTCTTT.

The sample holds a few counts of this clone. This rearrangement joins TRBV2 to TRBJ1-2, with D possibly being TRBD1 (5 bases). The V end was cut by 3 bases, the J end by 7 bases, with 9 bases between. Germline CDR1 SNHLY, CDR2 FYNNEI. The CDR3 consists of 12 residues. The CDR3 nucleotides are TGTGCCAGCAGTGATTCGGGGGTTGGCTACACCTTC. Translated: CASSDSGVGYTF.

This chain joins TRBV7-2 and TRBJ2-3; no definite D call. Germline CDR1 SGHTA, CDR2 FQGNSA. The CDR3 consists of 15 residues. The V gene lost 2 bases and the J gene lost 4 bases, with 13 bases spanning the gap. The DNA of the CDR3 is TGTGCCAGCAGCTTAAGGTGGGCCTCGGCAGATACGCAGTATTTT. Translating gives CASSLRWASADTQYF.

The chain combines TRBV18 with TRBJ2-1, with 11 bases aligning to TRBD2. The ends lost 5 bases at V and 3 bases at J; junction bases unmatched: 6. Germline V gene data show CDR1 as KGHSH and CDR2 as LQKENI. The length of the CDR3 is 16 residues. The CDR3 loop reads CASSTGTSGFYNEQFF. CDR3 nucleotide sequence: TGTGCCAGCTCAACCGGGACTAGCGGATTCTACAATGAGCAGTTCTTC.

The rearrangement joins TRBV11-2 to TRBJ2-5, with D perhaps TRBD1 (5 bases). The germline CDR1 and CDR2 sequences are SGHAT and FQNNGV. Trimming shortened V by 6 bases and J by 5 bases, and 10 bases separated the two germline ends. This CDR3 comprises 12 residues. The CDR3 reads CASSSRAETQYF. The CDR3 nucleotides are TGTGCCAGCAGTAGCAGGGCTGAGACCCAGTACTTC.

This clone was counted between two and nine times. The chain has TRBV5-8 and TRBJ1-5, with D possibly TRBD1 on 6 matching bases. The CDR3 runs 16 residues. The V end lost 0 bases, the J end lost 5 bases, and 15 bases lay between the germline ends. Per germline, CDR1 SGHTS and CDR2 YDEGEE. The CDR3 DNA follows: TGTGCCAGCAGCTTGGGGACAGTAACAACGGATCAGCCCCAGCATTTT. Protein: CASSLGTVTTDQPQHF.

In its sample, this clone was seen a few times. The genes are TRBV4-1 and TRBJ2-3; 11 bases are a match to TRBD2. V dropped 0 bases and J dropped 1; count of bases not matched to a gene: 6. Germline V gene lookup returns CDR1 MGHRA and CDR2 YSYEKL. The CDR3 runs 18 residues. The CDR3, as DNA: TGCGCCAGCAGCCAAGATGAAGGGGGACTAGCGGGCACAGATACGCAGTATTTT. As protein: CASSQDEGGLAGTDTQYF.

This clone showed up just a few times. The chain employs TRBV7-8 and TRBJ2-5, with 10 bases matching TRBD2. J was trimmed by 5 bases and V by 1 base; bases with no gene match: 10. CDR3 length equals 17 residues. Germline V gene lookup returns CDR1 SGHVS and CDR2 FQNEAQ. The CDR3 nucleotides read TGTGCCAGCAGCTTAGGGGGGAGGACTAGCGGATGGGAGACCCAGTACTTC. This codes for CASSLGGRTSGWETQYF.

The V and J genes are TRBV6-2 or TRBV6-3 and TRBJ1-2; 9 positions agree with TRBD1. Germline CDR1 is MNHEY and CDR2 is SVGEGT. The CDR3 covers 16 residues. The V and J ends lost 0 bases and 9 bases, in that order; junction bases with no gene match: 11. CDR3 DNA sequence: TGTGCCAGCAGTTACTCCTTCGGGACAGGGACGATCAGCTACACCTTC. Protein product: CASSYSFGTGTISYTF.

The V call is TRBV28, the J call TRBJ1-5, with D perhaps TRBD1 (6 bases). The CDR3 extends over 16 amino acids. From germline, CDR1 is MDHEN and CDR2 SYDVKM. Deletions cut 2 bases from V and 1 base from J, with 12 bases between. CDR3 loop: CASSLDTGRSNQPQHF. Written as DNA, the CDR3 is TGTGCCAGCAGTTTAGATACAGGGAGAAGCAATCAGCCCCAGCATTTT. The complete variable domain, with remaining parts taken from reference TRBV28 and TRBJ1-5, reads DVKVTQSSRYLVKRTGEKVFLECVQDMDHENMFWYRQDPGLGLRLIYFSYDVKMKEKGDIPEGYSVSREKKERFSLILESASTNQTSMYLCASSLDTGRSNQPQHFGDGTRLSIL.

V usage is TRBV28 and J usage is TRBJ1-2, with TRBD1 identical over 7 bases. Germline V CDR1 and CDR2: MDHEN, SYDVKM. Trimming at V came to 3 bases and at J to 1 base, leaving 8 bases not matched to a gene. This CDR3 has 16 residues. For the CDR3, the DNA is TGTGCCAGCAGTTTGAAGGGGGCCTATTTTAACTATGGCTACACCTTC. Translation: CASSLKGAYFNYGYTF.

This clone was recorded only once. The chain employs TRBV27 and TRBJ1-2, with TRBD1 matching 7 bases. The CDR3 contains 16 residues. The V and J ends lost 1 base and 1 base, in that order; junction bases with no gene match: 6. Germline V gene data show CDR1 as MNHEY and CDR2 as SMNVEV (reference sequence). CDR3 region: CASSLLGQGVNYGYTF. The CDR3 coding sequence is TGTGCCAGCAGTTTATTGGGCCAGGGGGTTAACTATGGCTACACCTTC.

V is TRBV5-6 and J is TRBJ1-1; D uncertain. Germline CDR1 reads SGHDT; CDR2 reads YYEEEE. The CDR3 has 13 residues. V lost 4 bases to trimming and J lost 1 base, with 8 bases between them. This chain's CDR3 is CASSGPRNTEAFF. The DNA of the CDR3 is TGTGCCAGCAGCGGGCCCAGGAACACTGAAGCTTTCTTT. Filled out from reference TRBV5-6 and TRBJ1-1, the complete variable domain reads DAGVTQSPTHLIKTRGQQVTLRCSPKSGHDTVSWYQQALGQGPQFIFQYYEEEERQRGNFPDRFSGHQFPNYSSELNVNALLLGDSALYLCASSGPRNTEAFFGQGTRLTVV.

V usage is TRBV27 and J usage is TRBJ2-2; D is unclear. From germline, CDR1 is MNHEY and CDR2 SMNVEV (reference sequence). V was shortened by 3 bases and J by 5 bases, with 4 bases between the two germline ends. There are 12 residues in the CDR3. Here the CDR3 DNA reads TGTGCCAGCAGTTTCGGGACCGGGGAGCTGTTTTTT. Its translation is CASSFGTGELFF.

DNA of the CDR3: TGTGCCAGCAGCTTACTAGGCCTGCGTGGTACGCAGTATTTT. Protein product: CASSLLGLRGTQYF. The gene calls are TRBV7-2 and TRBJ2-3, with D uncertain. This CDR3 is 14 amino acids long. Germline CDR1 is SGHTA and CDR2 is FQGNSA. V was trimmed by 2 bases and J by 8 bases, leaving 14 bases between them.

This clone was seen only a few times. The chain combines TRBV27 with TRBJ1-2; maybe TRBD1 (5 bases). Trimming stripped 0 bases from V and 6 bases from J, with 8 bases between. Germline CDR1 reads MNHEY; CDR2 reads SMNVEV (reference sequence). The CDR3 is made up of 13 amino acids. CDR3 protein: CASSLSGGDGYTF. CDR3 nucleotide sequence: TGTGCCAGCAGTTTATCGGGAGGGGATGGCTACACCTTC.

The chain has TRBV7-9 and TRBJ2-2, with D unresolved. The CDR3 has 15 residues. The V end lost 2 bases, the J end lost 1 base, and 8 bases lay between the germline ends. CDR1 is SEHNR, CDR2 FQNEAQ, per germline (reference sequence). In DNA form, the CDR3 reads TGTGCCAGCAGCTTATTTGTCAGGAACACCGGGGAGCTGTTTTTT. This gives the protein CASSLFVRNTGELFF.